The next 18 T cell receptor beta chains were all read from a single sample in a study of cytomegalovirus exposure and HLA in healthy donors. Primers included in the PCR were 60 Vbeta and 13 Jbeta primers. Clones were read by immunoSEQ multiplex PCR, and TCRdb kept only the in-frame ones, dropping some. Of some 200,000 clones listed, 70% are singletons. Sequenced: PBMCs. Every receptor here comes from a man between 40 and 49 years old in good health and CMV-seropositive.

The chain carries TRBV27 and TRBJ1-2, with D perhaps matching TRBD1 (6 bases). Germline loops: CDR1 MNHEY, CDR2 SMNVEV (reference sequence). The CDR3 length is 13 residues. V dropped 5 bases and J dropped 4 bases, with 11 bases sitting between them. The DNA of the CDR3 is TGTGCCAGCAGTCCCCGCAGGGGCTATGGCTACACCTTC. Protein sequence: CASSPRRGYGYTF.

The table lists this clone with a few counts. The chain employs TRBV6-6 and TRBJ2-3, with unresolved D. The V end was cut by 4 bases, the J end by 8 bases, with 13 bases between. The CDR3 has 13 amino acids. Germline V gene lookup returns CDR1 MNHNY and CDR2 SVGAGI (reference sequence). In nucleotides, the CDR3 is TGTGCCAGCAGTTCCTCGGCGGTTGGTACGCAGTATTTT. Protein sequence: CASSSSAVGTQYF.

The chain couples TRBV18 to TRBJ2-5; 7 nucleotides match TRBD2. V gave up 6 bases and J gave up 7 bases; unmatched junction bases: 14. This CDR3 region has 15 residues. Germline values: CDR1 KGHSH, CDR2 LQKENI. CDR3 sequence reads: CASSSGLDLFWTQYF. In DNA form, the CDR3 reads TGTGCCAGCTCTTCAGGACTAGACCTCTTTTGGACCCAGTACTTC. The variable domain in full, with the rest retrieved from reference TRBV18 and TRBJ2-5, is NAGVMQNPRHLVRRRGQEARLRCSPMKGHSHVYWYRQLPEEGLKFMVYLQKENIIDESGMPKERFSAEFPKEGPSILRIQQVVRGDSAAYFCASSSGLDLFWTQYFGPGTRLLVL.

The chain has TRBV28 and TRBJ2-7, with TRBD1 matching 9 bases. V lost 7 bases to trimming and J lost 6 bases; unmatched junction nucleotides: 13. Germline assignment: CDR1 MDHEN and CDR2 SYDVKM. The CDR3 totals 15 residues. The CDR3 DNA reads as TGTGCCAGCACCGCGGGGGACAGGGAGGTATGCGAGCAGTACTTC. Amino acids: CASTAGDREVCEQYF.

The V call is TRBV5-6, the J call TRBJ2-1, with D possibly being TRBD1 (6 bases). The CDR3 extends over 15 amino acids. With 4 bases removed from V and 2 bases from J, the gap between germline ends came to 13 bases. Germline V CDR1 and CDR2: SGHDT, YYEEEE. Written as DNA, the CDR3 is TGTGCCAGCAGCCTAGCAGGGGAAGCCTACAATGAGCAGTTCTTC. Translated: CASSLAGEAYNEQFF.

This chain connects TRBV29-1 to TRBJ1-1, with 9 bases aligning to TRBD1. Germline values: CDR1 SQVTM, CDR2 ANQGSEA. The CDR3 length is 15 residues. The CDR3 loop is CKASGTGTMNTEAFF. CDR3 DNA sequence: TGCAAAGCTTCCGGGACAGGGACCATGAACACTGAAGCTTTCTTT.

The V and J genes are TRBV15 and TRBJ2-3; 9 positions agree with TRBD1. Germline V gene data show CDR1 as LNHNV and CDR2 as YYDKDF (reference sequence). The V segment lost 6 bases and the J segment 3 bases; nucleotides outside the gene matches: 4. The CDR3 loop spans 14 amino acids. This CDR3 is CATRFGQGTDTQYF. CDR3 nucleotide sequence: TGTGCCACCAGATTTGGACAGGGGACAGATACGCAGTATTTT.

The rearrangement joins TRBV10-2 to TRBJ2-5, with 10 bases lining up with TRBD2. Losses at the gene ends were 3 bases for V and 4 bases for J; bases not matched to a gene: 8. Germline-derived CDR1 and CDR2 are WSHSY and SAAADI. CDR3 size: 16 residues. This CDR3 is CASSEPVAGGAETQYF. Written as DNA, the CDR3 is TGCGCCAGCAGTGAACCCGTAGCGGGGGGAGCAGAGACCCAGTACTTC.

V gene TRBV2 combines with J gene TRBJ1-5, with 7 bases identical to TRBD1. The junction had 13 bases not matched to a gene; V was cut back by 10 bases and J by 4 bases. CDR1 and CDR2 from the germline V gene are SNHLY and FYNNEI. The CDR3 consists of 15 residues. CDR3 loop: CATGDRGFGNQPQHF. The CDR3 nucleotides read TGTGCCACCGGGGACAGAGGGTTTGGTAATCAGCCCCAGCATTTT.

The CDR3 region has the DNA TGTGCCAGTAGCCCCGCAGCGGGCGCGAACTATGGCTACACCTTC. Its protein is CASSPAAGANYGYTF. This chain links TRBV19 with TRBJ1-2; unclear D gene. The V gene lost 6 bases and the J gene lost 2 bases, with 16 bases spanning the gap. Looked up from germline, CDR1 is LNHDA and CDR2 is SQIVND (reference sequence). The CDR3 has 15 residues.

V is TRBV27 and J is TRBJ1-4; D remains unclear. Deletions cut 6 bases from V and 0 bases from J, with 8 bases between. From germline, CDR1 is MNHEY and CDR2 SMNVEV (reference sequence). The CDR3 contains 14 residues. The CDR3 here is CASRAGSTNEKLFF. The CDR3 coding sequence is TGTGCCAGCAGAGCAGGTTCAACTAATGAAAAACTGTTTTTT.

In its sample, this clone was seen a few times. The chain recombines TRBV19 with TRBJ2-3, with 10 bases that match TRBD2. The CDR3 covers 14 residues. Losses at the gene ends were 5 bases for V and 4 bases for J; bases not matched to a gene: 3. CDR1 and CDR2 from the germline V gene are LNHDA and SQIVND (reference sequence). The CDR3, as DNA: TGTGCCAGTAGTGGAGCGGGGGGGGCAGATACGCAGTATTTT. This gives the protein CASSGAGGADTQYF.

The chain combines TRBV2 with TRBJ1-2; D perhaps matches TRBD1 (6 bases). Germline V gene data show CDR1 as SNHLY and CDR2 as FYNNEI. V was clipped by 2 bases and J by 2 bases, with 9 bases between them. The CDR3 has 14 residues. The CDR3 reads CASSELGANYGYTF. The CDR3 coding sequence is TGTGCCAGCAGTGAACTGGGGGCGAACTATGGCTACACCTTC.

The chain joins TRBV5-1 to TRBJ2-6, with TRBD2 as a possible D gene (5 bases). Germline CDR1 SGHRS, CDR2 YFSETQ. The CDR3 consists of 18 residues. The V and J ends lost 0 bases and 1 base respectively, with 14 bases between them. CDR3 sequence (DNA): TGCGCCAGCAGCTTGGCCGCGGGCTCCGCATCTGGGGCCAACGTCCTGACTTTC. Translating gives CASSLAAGSASGANVLTF.

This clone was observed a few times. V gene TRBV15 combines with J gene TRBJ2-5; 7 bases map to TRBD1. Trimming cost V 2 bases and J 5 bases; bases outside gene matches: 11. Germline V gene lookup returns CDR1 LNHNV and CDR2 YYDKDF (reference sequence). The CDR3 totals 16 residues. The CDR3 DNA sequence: TGTGCCACCAGCAGACCTCCGACAGGGTTGGTGGAGACCCAGTACTTC. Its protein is CATSRPPTGLVETQYF.

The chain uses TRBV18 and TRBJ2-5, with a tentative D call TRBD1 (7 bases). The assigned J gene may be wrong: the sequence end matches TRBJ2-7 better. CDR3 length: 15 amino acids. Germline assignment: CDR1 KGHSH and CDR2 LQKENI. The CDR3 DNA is TGTGCCAGCTCACCCCGGACAGGCGGAGGGGACGAGCAGTACTTC. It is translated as CASSPRTGGGDEQYF.

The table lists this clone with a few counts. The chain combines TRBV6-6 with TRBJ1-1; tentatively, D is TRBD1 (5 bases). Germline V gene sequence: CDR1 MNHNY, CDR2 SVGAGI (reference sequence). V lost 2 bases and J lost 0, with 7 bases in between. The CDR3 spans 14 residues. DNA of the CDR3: TGTGCCAGCAGTTACGGCAGGGTGAACACTGAAGCTTTCTTT. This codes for CASSYGRVNTEAFF.

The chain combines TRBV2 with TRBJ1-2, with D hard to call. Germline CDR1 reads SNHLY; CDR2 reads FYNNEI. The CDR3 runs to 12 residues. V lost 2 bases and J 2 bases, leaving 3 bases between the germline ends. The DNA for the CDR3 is TGTGCCAGCAGTGAACAGAACTATGGCTACACCTTC. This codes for CASSEQNYGYTF.